This T cell receptor beta chain was captured by sequencing in a study of post-analysis software for immune sequencing data. Unique molecular identifiers were built into the TCR beta cDNA libraries. TCRdb ran MiXCR on the PCR reads and lists one entry per CDR3 protein. Of under 900,000 distinct CDR3 sequences detected, roughly 58% appear once; the ten largest clones hold about 4.8%. What was sequenced was blood. This clonotype was obtained from a girl aged 5-17 years with multiple sclerosis.

The CDR3 loop is CASSLGSLTNEKLFF. CDR3 DNA: TGTGCCAGCAGCTTAGGAAGTCTTACTAATGAAAAACTGTTTTTT. J is TRBJ1-4 and V is TRBV7-9; D gene ambiguous. Germline CDR1 and CDR2: SEHNR and FQNEAQ (reference sequence). This CDR3 spans 15 amino acids. V was cut by 1 base and J by 2 bases, with 8 bases left in between.